This TCR beta chain was sequenced during a study of post-analysis software for immune sequencing data. Study background: The courses of disease that were included comprised relapsing-remitting, secondary progressive and progressive-relapsing multiple sclerosis. General observations from the study: Multiple sclerosis patients showed significantly lower normalized Chao1 diversity than controls did.

cDNA libraries of TCR beta carried unique molecular identifiers. TCRdb passed the PCR reads through MiXCR, listing each CDR3 protein once. This table has more than 450,000 distinct CDR3 sequences, 44% appearing once. This clonotype was found a few times. Antigen specificity is unknown. The sequenced material came from blood. The receptor was isolated from a girl aged 10 to 17 with multiple sclerosis.

CDR3: CASSAQGTGGYTF. The CDR3 DNA sequence: TGTGCCAGCAGTGCGCAAGGGACGGGTGGCTACACCTTC. V is TRBV12-3 or TRBV12-4 and J is TRBJ1-2; D is possibly TRBD1 (5 bases). Trimming pared 5 bases from V and 7 bases from J, leaving 14 bases between. The length of the CDR3 is 13 residues.